This note documents a single T cell receptor (beta chain) sequence. No cognate antigen has been identified for it. No base qualities exist here, and no much larger clone lies one base off it. Each collaborating institution followed its own protocols to collect whole blood in K2EDTA tubes. For TCRbeta analysis, collaborators shipped samples in one of three forms: frozen whole blood, isolated PBMCs, or DNA extracted from either of those sample types. There are 15 amino acids in the CDR3, from cysteine to phenylalanine inclusive. The retained sequence is limited to the CDR3, 45 bases, with the frame set at the first base. Trimming removed 5 bases from V and 0 bases from J; the gene matches leave 3 bases unexplained. CDR1 and CDR2, looked up from the germline V gene, are ENHRY and SYGVKD. These data come from a study of blood T cell repertoires in COVID-19 (dated by TCRdb to the early 2020s). Background on the whole study: Collaborator samples came from the United States, Italy and Spain and covered acute and convalescent phases of COVID-19. The prospective study material was composed of cDNA or gDNA derived from T cells, B-cell-depleted T cells, or PBMCs. A de-identified subject ID, COVID-19 status, age in years and sex were almost always included in the sample metadata. Samples were obtained from the ongoing ImmuneRACE study (first 160 participants) and from 1,200 or so subjects provided by 6 global collaborators. The repertoires were made available in a free public database intended to serve as a resource for research on the immune response to SARS-CoV-2. Where HLA class I and class II types were available, the types were taken from metadata supplied by the sample provider, not from assay-based typing. Subjects who had been exposed to COVID-19, were actively infected with it, or had recovered from it provided the deeply sampled blood TCRbeta repertoires that made up the dataset.

TCRbeta CDR3 regions were amplified from genomic DNA using the immunoSEQ Assay, a bias-controlled multiplex PCR. The study's processing was this. Within the assay, amplification of reference gene primers was used to estimate how many nucleated cells each sample contained. Sequence reads were collapsed and filtered to measure the absolute abundance of every unique TCRbeta CDR3 rearrangement. Productive Simpson clonality was computed per sample as the square root of Simpson's diversity index over productive rearrangements. TCRdb took this table from immuneACCESS and kept in-frame rearrangements with V and J called. Such tables lack part of the clones; where checked against another copy, unresolved V genes explain under half of the gap, and the rest is unexplained. The DNA was the basis for D and trimming; V, J and clone size are from that table. For this sample there are about 95,000 clones; roughly 80% appear just once. Jointly, the top ten make up roughly 23% of the sample.

The full study reports these points: Clinical and demographic metadata were provided uncurated, with the amount varying by source and participant.

This clonotype originated in an elderly man with active or convalescent COVID-19. This chain joins TRBV10-3 to TRBJ2-2; 7 nucleotides in the junction match TRBD1. Sample: peripheral blood. The nucleotide sequence is given as TGTGCCATCAGTTCCGGGACAGCGAACACCGGGGAGCTGTTTTTT. Translated, this gives CAISSGTANTGELFF.